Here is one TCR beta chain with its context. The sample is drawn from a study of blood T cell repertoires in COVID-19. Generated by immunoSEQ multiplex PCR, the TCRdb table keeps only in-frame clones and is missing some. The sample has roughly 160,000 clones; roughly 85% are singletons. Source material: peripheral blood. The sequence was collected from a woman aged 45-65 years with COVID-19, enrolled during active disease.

The CDR3 reads CASSLSVVGTSSYNEQFF. CDR3 DNA: TGTGCCAGCAGCTTGAGTGTAGTGGGGACATCCTCCTACAATGAGCAGTTCTTC. The J gene is TRBJ2-1, the V gene TRBV5-5; D is perhaps TRBD1 (6 bases). Trimming took off 1 base at V and 0 bases at J, with 17 bases between the two ends. In germline, CDR1 is SGHKS, CDR2 YYEKEE (reference sequence). The CDR3 covers 18 residues.